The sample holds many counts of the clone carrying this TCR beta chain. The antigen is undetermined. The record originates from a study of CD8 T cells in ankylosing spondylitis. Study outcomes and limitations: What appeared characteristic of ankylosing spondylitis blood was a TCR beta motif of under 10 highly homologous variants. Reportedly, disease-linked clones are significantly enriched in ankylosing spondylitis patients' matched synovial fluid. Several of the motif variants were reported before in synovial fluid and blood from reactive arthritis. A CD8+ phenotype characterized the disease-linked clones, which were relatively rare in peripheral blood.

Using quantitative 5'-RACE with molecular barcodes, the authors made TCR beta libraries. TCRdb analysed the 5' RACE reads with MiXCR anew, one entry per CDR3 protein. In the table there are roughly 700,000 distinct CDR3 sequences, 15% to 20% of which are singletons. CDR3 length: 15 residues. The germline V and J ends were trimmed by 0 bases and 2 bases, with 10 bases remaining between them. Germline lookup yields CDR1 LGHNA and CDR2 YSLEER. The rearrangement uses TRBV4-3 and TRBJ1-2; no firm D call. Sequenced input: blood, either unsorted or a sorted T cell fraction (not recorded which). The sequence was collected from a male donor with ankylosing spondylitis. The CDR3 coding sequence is TGCGCCAGCAGCCAAGAGAATCCGGGAAACTATGGCTACACCTTC. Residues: CASSQENPGNYGYTF.